One and the same sample provided the 26 T cell receptor beta chains below, sequenced in a study of blood T cells in healthy people across ages (dated by TCRdb to about 2015). The library was obtained by 5' RACE. TCRdb names Illumina HiSeq 2500 as the instrument used. The second PCR ran for roughly 7 to 11 cycles and used a J-beta primer mix along with a sample-barcoded 5' primer. TCRdb passed the public sequencing reads through fastp at Q25 and MiXCR, retaining productive beta sequences. Each record represents a unique CDR3 protein, reported with the most common genes and DNA among its rows. The sample table shows about 1.6 million distinct CDR3 sequences, and around 36% are seen once. About 10% of the sample rests with the top ten. Sequenced: blood. Receptor source: a woman aged 25 to 45 in good health.

This clonotype was detected a few times. This chain connects TRBV20-1 to TRBJ2-7; 7 bases line up with TRBD2. CDR3 length: 15 amino acids. Germline V lookup: CDR1 DFQATT, CDR2 SNEGSKA (reference sequence). The J segment lost 1 base and the V segment lost 8 bases, leaving 14 bases of the junction unmatched. The CDR3 loop is CSSYATGGFSYEQYF. The CDR3 DNA reads as TGCAGTTCGTACGCAACGGGGGGTTTTTCCTACGAGCAGTACTTC.

This clonotype was observed many times. The chain employs TRBV10-3 and TRBJ2-1, with 7 bases matching TRBD1. V dropped 0 bases and J dropped 7; count of bases not matched to a gene: 9. CDR1 and CDR2 (germline): ENHRY, SYGVKD. The CDR3 is 16 residues long. The CDR3 sequence is CAISESYTGQKNEQFF. CDR3 nucleotides: TGTGCCATCAGTGAGTCTTATACGGGACAGAAAAATGAGCAGTTCTTC.

This clonotype was observed a few times. At one boundary the junction diverges from the germline segment, which might be a read error. The rearrangement joins TRBV4-1 to TRBJ2-7, with TRBD2 as a possible D gene (5 bases). Looked up from germline, CDR1 is MGHRA and CDR2 is YSYEKL. The CDR3 covers 14 residues. The CDR3 nucleotides read TGCGCCAGCATTCAATTCACAGTTAGCGCGACCCAGGACTTC. Its translation: CASIQFTVSATQDF.

The V and J genes are TRBV19 and TRBJ2-7; 10 bases fit TRBD2. Germline V gene sequence: CDR1 LNHDA, CDR2 SQIVND (reference sequence). This CDR3 has 14 amino acids. The J segment lost 6 bases and the V segment lost 6 bases, leaving 8 bases of the junction unmatched. The CDR3 here is CASRRTGLASEQYF. The CDR3 region has the DNA TGTGCCAGTAGGAGGACGGGACTAGCGTCCGAGCAGTACTTC.

In its sample, this clonotype was seen a few times. CDR3 in amino acids: CASSFSVMTGGTRGANVLTF. DNA of the CDR3: TGTGCCAGCAGTTTCTCGGTTATGACAGGGGGTACGCGCGGGGCCAACGTCCTGACTTTC. V gene TRBV27 combines with J gene TRBJ2-6; 9 bases are a match to TRBD1. Per germline, CDR1 MNHEY and CDR2 SMNVEV (reference sequence). V gave up 3 bases and J gave up 4 bases; unmatched junction bases: 16. The CDR3 runs to 20 residues.

The chain couples TRBV9 to TRBJ2-1; D possibly matches TRBD1 or TRBD2 (5 bases each). CDR1 SGDLS and CDR2 YYNGEE come from the germline V gene. CDR3 length: 15 residues. V gave up 4 bases and J gave up 0 bases, with 11 bases separating them. This CDR3 is CASSPGAFSYNEQFF. The CDR3 DNA is TGTGCCAGCAGCCCCGGGGCTTTCTCCTACAATGAGCAGTTCTTC.

CDR3 sequence reads: CASSLQAQPYGYTF. CDR3 sequence (DNA): TGTGCCAGCAGTTTACAGGCACAGCCTTATGGCTACACCTTC. The chain employs TRBV12-3 or TRBV12-4 and TRBJ1-2; D ambiguous. The CDR3 runs 14 residues. The V end was cut by 2 bases, the J end by 5 bases, with 12 bases between.

This clonotype was seen at least ten times. This sequence joins TRBV6-2 or TRBV6-3 and TRBJ2-7; D is uncertain. CDR1 is MNHEY and CDR2 is SVGEGT in the germline V gene. This CDR3 has 10 amino acids. The V and J ends lost 8 bases and 6 bases respectively, with 8 bases between them. CDR3 in amino acids: CASPNGEQYF. The CDR3 nucleotides read TGTGCCAGCCCTAATGGCGAGCAGTACTTC.

This clonotype was seen ten or more times. This chain uses TRBV4-1 with TRBJ2-1; TRBD2 matches 12 bases. CDR3 length equals 18 residues. Trimming cost V 0 bases and J 4 bases; bases outside gene matches: 7. Germline loops: CDR1 MGHRA, CDR2 YSYEKL. CDR3 sequence (DNA): TGCGCCAGCAGCCAAGATAGTCTAGCGGGGGGGCCTTACAATGAGCAGTTCTTC. This codes for CASSQDSLAGGPYNEQFF.

This sequence joins TRBV18 and TRBJ2-6; no clear D. CDR1 is KGHSH and CDR2 is LQKENI in the germline V gene. V lost 4 bases, J lost 0 bases, and 10 bases lay in between. This CDR3 spans 16 amino acids. This chain's CDR3 is CASSLNMGSGANVLTF. The CDR3 DNA follows: TGTGCCAGCTCACTAAACATGGGCTCTGGGGCCAACGTCCTGACTTTC.

V usage is TRBV5-6 and J usage is TRBJ2-4; a possible D gene is TRBD2 (6 bases). Trimming removed 4 bases at V and 0 bases at J, with 14 bases between. Germline V lookup: CDR1 SGHDT, CDR2 YYEEEE. The CDR3 consists of 16 residues. The CDR3 DNA sequence: TGTGCCAGCAGCCCCGGGACTGGGGGAGCCAAAAACATTCAGTACTTC. Protein product: CASSPGTGGAKNIQYF.

The chain links TRBV12-5 to TRBJ1-5; no clear D. Germline V gene lookup returns CDR1 LGHNT and CDR2 FRNRAP. The length of the CDR3 is 15 residues. V dropped 7 bases and J dropped 10 bases, with 23 bases sitting between them. CDR3 nucleotide sequence: TGTGCTAGTGTTCGAGACACGCTGCCGGTAAGACCCCAGCATTTT. Residues: CASVRDTLPVRPQHF.

The chain carries TRBV6-5 and TRBJ1-5, with D perhaps matching TRBD1 (6 bases). Per germline, CDR1 MNHEY and CDR2 SVGAGI. The CDR3 loop spans 16 amino acids. The V and J ends lost 6 bases and 1 base respectively, with 16 bases between them. The CDR3: CASSPWGGESNQPQHF. In DNA form, the CDR3 reads TGTGCCAGCAGCCCCTGGGGGGGCGAGAGCAATCAGCCCCAGCATTTT.

The chain links TRBV2 to TRBJ1-5, with a weak D call TRBD1 (6 bases). CDR1 is SNHLY and CDR2 is FYNNEI in the germline V gene. The ends were cut back, 7 bases at V and 5 bases at J, with 21 bases in the middle. There are 16 residues in the CDR3. The CDR3 region has the DNA TGTGCCAGCACCGGAAGGCTACGGGACACTGATCAGCCCCAGCATTTT. Amino acid sequence: CASTGRLRDTDQPQHF.

This clonotype occurred a few times. The chain links TRBV7-9 to TRBJ2-7; D not resolved. V lost 3 bases, J lost 3 bases, and 12 bases lay in between. Germline CDR1 and CDR2: SEHNR and FQNEAQ (reference sequence). The CDR3 totals 14 residues. Written as DNA, the CDR3 is TGTGCCAGCAGCTTCGAGAATGACGGCTACGAGCAGTACTTC. Its protein product is CASSFENDGYEQYF.

V is TRBV18 and J is TRBJ2-3; D perhaps matches TRBD1 (6 bases). The CDR3 extends over 14 amino acids. The V end was cut by 2 bases, the J end by 3 bases, with 9 bases between. From germline, CDR1 is KGHSH and CDR2 LQKENI. The CDR3 nucleotides read TGTGCCAGCTCACCATTTAGGGGGACAGATACGCAGTATTTT. Protein sequence: CASSPFRGTDTQYF.

Concerning this clonotype: At one end the junction does not follow the germline gene, possibly because of a read error. J is TRBJ2-1 and V is TRBV7-9; 12 positions match TRBD2. CDR3 length equals 17 residues. CDR1 is SEHNR, CDR2 FQNEAQ, per germline (reference sequence). This CDR3 reads CASSLPTSGGLNNKQFF. The DNA of the CDR3 is TGTGCCAGCAGCTTACCGACTAGCGGGGGCCTTAACAATAAGCAGTTCTTC. The variable domain in full, completed from reference TRBV7-9 and TRBJ2-1, reads DTGVSQNPRHKITKRGQNVTFRCDPISEHNRLYWYRQTLGQGPEFLTYFQNEAQLEKSRLLSDRFSAERPKGSFSTLEIQRTEQGDSAMYLCASSLPTSGGLNNKQFFGPGTRLTVL.

The chain has TRBV30 and TRBJ2-5, with TRBD2 matching 8 bases. The J call may be in error: the DNA end matches TRBJ2-7 better. Germline CDR1 GTSNPN, CDR2 SVGIG (reference sequence). The CDR3 is made up of 13 amino acids. CDR3 coding DNA: TGTGCCTGTCGGATTAGGCGGGAGGACGAGCAGTACTTC. Protein product: CACRIRREDEQYF.

This clonotype was seen many times. This rearrangement joins TRBV12-3 or TRBV12-4 to TRBJ1-2; D unclear. Between the trimmed V and J ends, which lost 6 bases and 8 bases, there was a span of 16 bases. The CDR3 is 13 amino acids. In DNA, the CDR3 is TGTGCCAGCAGCATGGCATTATTGGGCGGCTACACCTTC. This codes for CASSMALLGGYTF.

This chain uses TRBV20-1 with TRBJ2-3; 11 bases line up with TRBD2. Germline V gene sequence: CDR1 DFQATT, CDR2 SNEGSKA (reference sequence). The CDR3 has 15 amino acids. Losses at the gene ends were 4 bases for V and 2 bases for J; bases not matched to a gene: 5. CDR3 residues: CSATLTSGNTDTQYF. CDR3 nucleotide sequence: TGCAGTGCTACCCTGACTAGCGGGAACACAGATACGCAGTATTTT.

The sample holds many counts of this clonotype. This chain connects TRBV4-1 to TRBJ2-3, with 7 positions matching TRBD2. J gave up 4 bases and V 4 bases, and 8 bases lay outside the gene matches. CDR1 is MGHRA and CDR2 is YSYEKL in the germline V gene. The CDR3 contains 15 residues. CDR3 region: CASSRAGGSADTQYF. The CDR3 DNA reads as TGCGCCAGCAGCCGTGCTGGCGGGAGCGCAGATACGCAGTATTTT.

The V call is TRBV4-1, the J call TRBJ2-7; 7 bases map to TRBD1. The CDR3 covers 17 residues. Germline-derived CDR1 and CDR2 are MGHRA and YSYEKL. V dropped 0 bases and J dropped 2; count of bases not matched to a gene: 10. The DNA of the CDR3 is TGCGCCAGCAGCCAAGATCAAATTTCCGGGACAGCCTACGAGCAGTACTTC. It specifies CASSQDQISGTAYEQYF.

This clonotype came up once. This sequence joins TRBV20-1 and TRBJ1-2, with D possibly matching TRBD1 (5 bases). V was trimmed by 0 bases and J by 1 base, leaving 12 bases between them. CDR3 length: 15 residues. Germline assignment: CDR1 DFQATT and CDR2 SNEGSKA (reference sequence). The CDR3 loop reads CSARDFGGINYGYTF. As DNA, the CDR3 is TGCAGTGCTAGAGATTTCGGGGGAATTAACTATGGCTACACCTTC.

The rearrangement links TRBV20-1 to TRBJ2-1; 8 positions agree with TRBD1. Germline V CDR1 and CDR2: DFQATT, SNEGSKA (reference sequence). V dropped 0 bases and J dropped 7; count of bases not matched to a gene: 5. The length of the CDR3 is 14 residues. CDR3 bases: TGCAGTGCTAGAGATCCTACAGGGGGAAATGAGCAGTTCTTC. Protein product: CSARDPTGGNEQFF.

V is TRBV10-3 and J is TRBJ2-1; TRBD2 might be the D (7 bases). CDR1 and CDR2 from the germline V gene are ENHRY and SYGVKD. V lost 0 bases and J 1 base, leaving 16 bases between the germline ends. The length of the CDR3 is 18 residues. The CDR3: CAISESGGAGSSYNEQFF. The CDR3 nucleotides are TGTGCCATCAGTGAGTCGGGGGGGGCAGGGTCTTCCTACAATGAGCAGTTCTTC.

The chain joins TRBV5-1 to TRBJ2-7; D uncertain. V dropped 0 bases and J dropped 2 bases, with 18 bases sitting between them. The CDR3 contains 17 residues. The germline CDR1 and CDR2 sequences are SGHRS and YFSETQ. The DNA of the CDR3 is TGCGCCAGCAGCTTGGGAGGCCTAGAGGTCCGTCCCTACGAGCAGTACTTC. It codes for CASSLGGLEVRPYEQYF.